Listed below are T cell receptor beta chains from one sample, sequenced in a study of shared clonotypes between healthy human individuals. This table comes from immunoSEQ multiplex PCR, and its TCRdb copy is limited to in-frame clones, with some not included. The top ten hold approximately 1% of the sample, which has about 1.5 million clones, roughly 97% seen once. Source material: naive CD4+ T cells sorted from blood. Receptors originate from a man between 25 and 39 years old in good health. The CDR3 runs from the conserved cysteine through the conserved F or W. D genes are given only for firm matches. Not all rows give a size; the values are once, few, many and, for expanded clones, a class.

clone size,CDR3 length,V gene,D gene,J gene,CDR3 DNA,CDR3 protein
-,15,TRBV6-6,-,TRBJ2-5,TGTGCCAGCAGTTCCAGGTTCTTGTACCAAGAGACCCAGTACTTC,CASSSRFLYQETQYF
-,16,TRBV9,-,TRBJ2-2,TGTGCCAGCAGCGTAGGCGGGCTGATGAACACCGGGGAGCTGTTTTTT,CASSVGGLMNTGELFF
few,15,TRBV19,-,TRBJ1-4,TGTGCCAGTAGTCCTGAGGGAGGGTACGAGGAAAAACTGTTTTTT,CASSPEGGYEEKLFF
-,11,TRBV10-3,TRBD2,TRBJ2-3,TGTGCCAGCGGGGGGCGAGATACGCAGTATTTT,CASGGRDTQYF
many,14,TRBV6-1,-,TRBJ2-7,TGTGCCAGCAGCCCGGGAATCATCGAGTACGAGCAGTACTTC,CASSPGIIEYEQYF
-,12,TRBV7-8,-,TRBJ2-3,TGTGCCAGCAGCTTAAGGGATGGTACGCAGTATTTT,CASSLRDGTQYF
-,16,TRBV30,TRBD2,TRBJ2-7,TGTGCCTGGAGTTCCGGCCTAGCGGGAGGTTTTCCCCATCTGTACTTC,CAWSSGLAGGFPHLYF
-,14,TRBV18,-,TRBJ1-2,TGTGCCAGCTCACCCCTCGGTGCGACTTATGGCTACACCTTC,CASSPLGATYGYTF
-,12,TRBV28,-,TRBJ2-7,TGTGCCAGCAGTCCGGGGACCTACGAGCAGTACTTC,CASSPGTYEQYF
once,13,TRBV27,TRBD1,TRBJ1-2,TGTGCCAGCAGGGACAGGGCCTACTATGGCTACACCTTC,CASRDRAYYGYTF
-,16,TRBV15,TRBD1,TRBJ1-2,TGTGCCACCAGCAGAGATCTTGACAGGGTTGGCTATGGCTACACCTTC,CATSRDLDRVGYGYTF
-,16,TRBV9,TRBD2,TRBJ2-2,TGTGCCAGCAGCGCCACTAGCGGGACGCGGACCGGGGAGCTGTTTTTT,CASSATSGTRTGELFF
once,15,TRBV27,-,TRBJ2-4,TGTGCCAGCAGTCGGGGGATCATAGCCAAAAACATTCAGTACTTC,CASSRGIIAKNIQYF
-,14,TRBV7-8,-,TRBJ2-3,TGTGCCAGCACCTCCCGCGGGGGCACAGATACGCAGTATTTT,CASTSRGGTDTQYF
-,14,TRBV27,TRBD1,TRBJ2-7,TGTGCCAGCAGTTTAGTGGACAGGGGCTACGAGCAGTACTTC,CASSLVDRGYEQYF
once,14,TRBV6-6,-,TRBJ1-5,TGTGCCAGCAGTTCAACAGGCCACAATCAGCCCCAGCATTTT,CASSSTGHNQPQHF
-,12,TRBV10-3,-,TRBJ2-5,TGTGCCATCAGTGAGCTAAGGGAGACCCAGTACTTC,CAISELRETQYF
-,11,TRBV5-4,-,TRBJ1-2,TGTGCCAGCAGCGGCCTTGGGATATACACCTTC,CASSGLGIYTF
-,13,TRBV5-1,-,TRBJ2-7,TGCGCCAGCAGCTTGGTTGGCTCGGACGAGCAGTACTTC,CASSLVGSDEQYF
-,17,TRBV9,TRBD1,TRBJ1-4,TGTGCCAGCAGCGTAGATGATAGGGGGCGGGCTAATGAAAAACTGTTTTTT,CASSVDDRGRANEKLFF
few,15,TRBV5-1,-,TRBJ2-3,TGCGCCAGCAGCAGGACAGACTATTACACAGATACGCAGTATTTT,CASSRTDYYTDTQYF
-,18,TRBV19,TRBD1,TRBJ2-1,TGTGCCAGTAAAGGGACAGGGGAAAAGGAGAAGTTCGACAATGAGCAGTTCTTC,CASKGTGEKEKFDNEQFF
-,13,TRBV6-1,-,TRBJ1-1,TGTGCCAGCTCCGCAGGGAGGAACACTGAAGCTTTCTTT,CASSAGRNTEAFF
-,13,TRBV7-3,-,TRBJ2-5,TGTGCCAGCAGCTTGATGCTACAAGAGACCCAGTACTTC,CASSLMLQETQYF
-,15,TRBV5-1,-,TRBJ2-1,TGCGCCAGCAACCCTATACAGGGAGCGGACAATGAGCAGTTCTTC,CASNPIQGADNEQFF
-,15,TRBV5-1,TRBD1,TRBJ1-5,TGCGCCAGCAGCAGGGGACAGGCGGACGGGCAGCCCCAGCATTTT,CASSRGQADGQPQHF
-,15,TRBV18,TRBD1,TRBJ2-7,TGTGCCAGCTCACCGGCGGGGACAGGGGCGATCGAGCAGTACTTC,CASSPAGTGAIEQYF
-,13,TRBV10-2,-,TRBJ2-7,TGCGCCAGCGCCCGAGCGGAGAACTACGAGCAGTACTTC,CASARAENYEQYF
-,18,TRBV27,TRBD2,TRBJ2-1,TGTGCCAGCAGGGGCCTAGCGGGAGGGCGGAGCTCCTACAATGAGCAGTTCTTC,CASRGLAGGRSSYNEQFF
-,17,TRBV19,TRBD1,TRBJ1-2,TGTGCCAGTAGTATGCGCCCACCGGGACAGGGTCCCGATGGCTACACCTTC,CASSMRPPGQGPDGYTF
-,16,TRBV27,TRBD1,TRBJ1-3,TGTGCCAGCAGTTTATTGGGCAGGGGGCTTGGAAACACCATATATTTT,CASSLLGRGLGNTIYF
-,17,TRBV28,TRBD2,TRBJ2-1,TGTGCCAGCAGTCGCTACTCTAGCGGGAGGCCCTACAATGAGCAGTTCTTC,CASSRYSSGRPYNEQFF
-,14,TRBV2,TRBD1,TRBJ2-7,TGTGCCAGCACCGTGACAGGGGGCGGATACGAGCAGTACTTC,CASTVTGGGYEQYF
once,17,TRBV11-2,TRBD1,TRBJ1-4,TGTGCCAGCATTCCCGGCACAGGGGCTCCTGATAATGAAAAACTGTTTTTT,CASIPGTGAPDNEKLFF
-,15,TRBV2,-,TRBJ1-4,TGTGCCAGCAGCCTAAATGGGGGGCAAGGAGAAAAACTGTTTTTT,CASSLNGGQGEKLFF
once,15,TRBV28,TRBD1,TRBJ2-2,TGTGCCAGCAGAAGTGGACAGGGGGAATACGGGGAGCTGTTTTTT,CASRSGQGEYGELFF
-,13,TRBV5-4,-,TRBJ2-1,TGTGCCAGCAGCGCCGGGACCTCCAATGAGCAGTTCTTC,CASSAGTSNEQFF
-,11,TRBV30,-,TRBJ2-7,TGTGCCTGGAGTGTATTACTCGAGCAGTACTTC,CAWSVLLEQYF
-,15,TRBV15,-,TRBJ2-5,TGTGCCACCAGCAGAGATCACCTAGACGAAGAGACCCAGTACTTC,CATSRDHLDEETQYF
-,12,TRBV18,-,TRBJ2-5,TGTGCCAGCTCAATCGGACAAGAGACCCAGTACTTC,CASSIGQETQYF
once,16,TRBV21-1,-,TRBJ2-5,TGTGCCAGCAGCACCTCGAAGCTAGTTTACCAAGAGACCCAGTACTTC,CASSTSKLVYQETQYF
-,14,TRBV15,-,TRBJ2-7,TGTGCCACCAGCGCACAGCTGAGCTCCTACGAGCAGTACTTC,CATSAQLSSYEQYF
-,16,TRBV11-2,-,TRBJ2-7,TGTGCCAGCAGCCCCAGAGGAGGGGTTCGAACCTACGAGCAGTACTTC,CASSPRGGVRTYEQYF
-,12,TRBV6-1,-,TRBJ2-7,TGTGCCAGCAACAGGCCTCTCTACGAGCAGTACTTC,CASNRPLYEQYF
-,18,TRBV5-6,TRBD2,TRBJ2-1,TGTGCCAGCGGACCGGGACTAGCGGGTTTAGGCTCCTACAATGAGCAGTTCTTC,CASGPGLAGLGSYNEQFF
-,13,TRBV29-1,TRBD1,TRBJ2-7,TGCAGCGTTGATGGGACAGGGGATTTCGAGCAGTACTTC,CSVDGTGDFEQYF
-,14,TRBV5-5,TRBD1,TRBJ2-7,TGTGCCAGCAGTAATAAGGGGGCGTTGAACGAGCAGTACTTC,CASSNKGALNEQYF
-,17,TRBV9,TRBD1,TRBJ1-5,TGTGCCAGCAGCGAAGGGACAGGGGGCTATCCTGGGCAGCCCCAGCATTTT,CASSEGTGGYPGQPQHF
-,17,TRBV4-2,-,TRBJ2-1,TGTGCCAGCAGCCAAGAAGGGTGGGCCGTGATATCGGCTGAGCAGTTCTTC,CASSQEGWAVISAEQFF
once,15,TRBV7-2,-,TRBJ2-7,TGTGCCAGCAGCTCCCTAGGGTCCCCCTCCTACGAGCAGTACTTC,CASSSLGSPSYEQYF
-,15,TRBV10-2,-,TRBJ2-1,TGCGCCAGCAGAGGTCGAGCTATCCCCAACAATGAGCAGTTCTTC,CASRGRAIPNNEQFF
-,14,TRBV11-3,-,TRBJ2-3,TGTGCCAGCAGCTCCTGGGGTAGCGGTGATACGCAGTATTTT,CASSSWGSGDTQYF
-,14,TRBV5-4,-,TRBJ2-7,TGTGCCAGCAGTACAGCCGGGGCCTCCTACGAGCAGTACTTC,CASSTAGASYEQYF
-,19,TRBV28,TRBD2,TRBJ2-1,TGTGCCAGCAGTTTATCCTACACACGACTAGCGGGATCTATCAATGAGCAGTTCTTC,CASSLSYTRLAGSINEQFF
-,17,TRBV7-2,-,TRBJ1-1,TGTGCCAGCAGCCCGCCGATACTGACCAGGTTGGGCACTGAAGCTTTCTTT,CASSPPILTRLGTEAFF
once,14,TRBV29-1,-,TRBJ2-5,TGCAGCGTTGGTCGGTCTACAATGGAGGAGACCCAGTACTTC,CSVGRSTMEETQYF
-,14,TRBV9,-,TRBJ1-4,TGTGCCAGCAGCGTAGGCCCGACGAATGAAAAACTGTTTTTT,CASSVGPTNEKLFF
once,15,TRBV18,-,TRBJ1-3,TGTGCCAGCTCACCTATGGCAGGGAAAGAGGACACCATATATTTT,CASSPMAGKEDTIYF
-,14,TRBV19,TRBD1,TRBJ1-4,TGTGCCAGTAGTATCCTATCAGGGGGCGGAAAACTGTTTTTT,CASSILSGGGKLFF
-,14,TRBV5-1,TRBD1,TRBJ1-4,TGCGCCAGCAGCCAAACAGGGGGAAATGAAAAACTGTTTTTT,CASSQTGGNEKLFF